Given below is one T cell receptor beta chain in context. What it binds is not known. The entry originates in a study of beta chain features in type 1 diabetes. Study-wide points: Shortening of TCRB CDR3s, moderate but significant, appeared in all four CD4+ subsets of Type 1 diabetes patients.

Germline values: CDR1 SGHRS, CDR2 YFSETQ. The germline V and J ends were trimmed by 0 bases and 1 base, with 8 bases remaining between them. The CDR3 runs to 14 residues. Expressed TCRB transcripts got sequenced, as all isolated RNA was reverse transcribed. The repertoire was sequenced with immunoSEQ multiplex PCR; TCRdb's copy has only in-frame clones and lacks some. Of approximately 44,000 clones in the sample, about 66% were seen once. The specimen sequenced was Tregs from blood. The sequence was obtained from a woman younger than 35 with type 1 diabetes. This chain connects TRBV5-1 to TRBJ2-7, with TRBD1 as a possible D gene (5 bases). The CDR3 nucleotides are TGCGCCAGCAGCTTGGTCCCAGGGTCCTACGAGCAGTACTTC. Translating it yields CASSLVPGSYEQYF.